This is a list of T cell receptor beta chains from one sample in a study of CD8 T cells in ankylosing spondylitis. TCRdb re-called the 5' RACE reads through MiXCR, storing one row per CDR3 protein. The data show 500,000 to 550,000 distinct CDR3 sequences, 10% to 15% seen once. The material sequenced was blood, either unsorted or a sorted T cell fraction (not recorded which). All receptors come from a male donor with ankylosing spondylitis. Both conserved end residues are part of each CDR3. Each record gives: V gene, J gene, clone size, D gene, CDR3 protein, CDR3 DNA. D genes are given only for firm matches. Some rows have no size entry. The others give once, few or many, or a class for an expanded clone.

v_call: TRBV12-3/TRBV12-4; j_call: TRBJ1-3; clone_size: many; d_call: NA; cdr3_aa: CASGTGTSAGNTIYF; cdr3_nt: TGTGCCAGCGGGACGGGGACCTCGGCTGGAAACACCATATATTTT
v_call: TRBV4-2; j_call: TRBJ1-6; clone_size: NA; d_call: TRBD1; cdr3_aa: CASTRGTGNSYNSPLHF; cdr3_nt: TGTGCCAGCACCCGGGGGACAGGGAATTCCTATAATTCACCCCTCCACTTT
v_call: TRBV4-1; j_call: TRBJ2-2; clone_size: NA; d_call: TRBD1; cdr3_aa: CASSQGQGANTGELFF; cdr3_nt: TGCGCCAGCAGCCAAGGACAGGGGGCAAACACCGGGGAGCTGTTTTTT
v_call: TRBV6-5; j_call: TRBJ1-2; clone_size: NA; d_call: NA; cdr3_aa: CASSYWAGEDGYTF; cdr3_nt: TGTGCCAGCAGTTACTGGGCAGGCGAAGATGGCTACACCTTC
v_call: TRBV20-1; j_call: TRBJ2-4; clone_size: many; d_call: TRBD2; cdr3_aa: CSASGRPENIQYF; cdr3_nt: TGCAGTGCCAGCGGGAGGCCGGAAAACATTCAGTACTTC
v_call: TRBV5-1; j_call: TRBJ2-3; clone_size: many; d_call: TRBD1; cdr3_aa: CASSLYGTETDTQYF; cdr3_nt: TGCGCCAGCAGCTTGTACGGGACAGAAACAGATACGCAGTATTTT
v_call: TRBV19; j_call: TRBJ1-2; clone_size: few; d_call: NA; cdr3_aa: CASSIGGHLYGYTF; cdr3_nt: TGTGCCAGTAGTATAGGAGGGCACCTCTATGGCTACACCTTC
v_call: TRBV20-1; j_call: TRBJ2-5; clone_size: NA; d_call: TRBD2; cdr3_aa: CSAGRLAGGQETQYF; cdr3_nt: TGCAGTGCTGGACGACTAGCGGGAGGGCAAGAGACCCAGTACTTC
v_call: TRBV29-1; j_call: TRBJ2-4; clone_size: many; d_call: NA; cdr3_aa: CSVLRAGNKNIQYF; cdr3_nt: TGCAGCGTCCTAAGGGCAGGGAACAAAAACATTCAGTACTTC
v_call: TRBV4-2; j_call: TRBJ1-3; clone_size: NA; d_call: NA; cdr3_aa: CASSQGSWAIRSGNTIYF; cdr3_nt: TGTGCCAGCAGCCAAGGGTCTTGGGCAATACGCTCTGGAAACACCATATATTTT
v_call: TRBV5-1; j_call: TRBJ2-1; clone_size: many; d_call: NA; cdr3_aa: CASSASLRAGSSFYNEQFF; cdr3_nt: TGCGCCAGCAGCGCAAGTCTTAGGGCGGGATCGAGCTTCTACAATGAGCAGTTCTTC
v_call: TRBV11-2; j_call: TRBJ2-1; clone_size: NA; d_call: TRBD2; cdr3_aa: CASSLELAGGLEQFF; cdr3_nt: TGTGCCAGCAGCTTAGAACTAGCGGGAGGGCTAGAGCAGTTCTTC
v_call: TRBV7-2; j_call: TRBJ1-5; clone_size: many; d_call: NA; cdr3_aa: CASTNTGGYQPQHF; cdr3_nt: TGTGCCAGCACCAATACGGGGGGCTATCAGCCCCAGCATTTT
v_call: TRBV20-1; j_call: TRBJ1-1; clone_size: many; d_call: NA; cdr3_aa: CSQNRGLYTEAFF; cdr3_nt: TGCAGTCAGAATAGGGGGTTGTACACTGAAGCTTTCTTT
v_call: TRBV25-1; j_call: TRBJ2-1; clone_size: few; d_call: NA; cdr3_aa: CASSEWPRGFF; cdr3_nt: TGTGCCAGCAGTGAATGGCCCCGTGGGTTCTTC
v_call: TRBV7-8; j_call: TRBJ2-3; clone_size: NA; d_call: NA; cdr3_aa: CASSLALAFTDTQYF; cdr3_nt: TGTGCCAGCAGCTTAGCGCTAGCTTTCACAGATACGCAGTATTTT
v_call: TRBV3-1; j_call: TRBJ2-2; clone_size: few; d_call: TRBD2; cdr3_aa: CASSQEGGITGELFF; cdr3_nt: TGTGCCAGCAGCCAAGAGGGGGGGATCACCGGGGAGCTGTTTTTT
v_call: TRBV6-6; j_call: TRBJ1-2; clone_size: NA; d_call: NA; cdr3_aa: CATEGLGYTF; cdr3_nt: TGTGCCACCGAGGGACTCGGCTACACCTTC
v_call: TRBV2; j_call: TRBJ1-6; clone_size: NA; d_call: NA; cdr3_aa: CASTPDRSHNSPLHF; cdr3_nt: TGTGCCAGCACCCCTGACAGAAGCCATAATTCACCCCTCCACTTT
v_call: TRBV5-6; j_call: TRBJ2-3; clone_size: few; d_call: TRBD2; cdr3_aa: CASIRLAESTDTQYF; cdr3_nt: TGTGCCAGCATTAGACTAGCGGAGAGCACAGATACGCAGTATTTT
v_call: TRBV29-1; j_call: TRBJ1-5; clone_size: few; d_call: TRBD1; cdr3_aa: CSVGAGGYQPQHF; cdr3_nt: TGCAGCGTTGGGGCAGGGGGCTATCAGCCCCAGCATTTT
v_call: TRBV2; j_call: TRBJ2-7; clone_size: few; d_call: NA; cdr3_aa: CASRKDTYEQYF; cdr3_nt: TGTGCCAGCAGAAAGGACACCTACGAGCAGTACTTC
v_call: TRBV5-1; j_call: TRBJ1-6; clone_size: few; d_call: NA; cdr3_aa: CASSLGQEGGSLHF; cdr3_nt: TGCGCCAGCAGCTTGGGACAGGAGGGAGGATCCCTCCACTTT
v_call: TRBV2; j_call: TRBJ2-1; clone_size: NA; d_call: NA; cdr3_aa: CASSAGTQNEQFF; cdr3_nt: TGTGCCAGCAGTGCCGGGACTCAAAATGAGCAGTTCTTC
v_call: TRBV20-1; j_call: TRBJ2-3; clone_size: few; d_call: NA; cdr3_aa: CSASPYFGTDTQYF; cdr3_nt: TGCAGTGCTAGCCCCTACTTCGGCACAGATACGCAGTATTTT
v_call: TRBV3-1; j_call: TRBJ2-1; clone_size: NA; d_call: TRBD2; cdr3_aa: CASSPAGSAGANEQFF; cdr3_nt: TGTGCCAGCAGCCCCGCAGGGTCAGCGGGAGCCAATGAGCAGTTCTTC
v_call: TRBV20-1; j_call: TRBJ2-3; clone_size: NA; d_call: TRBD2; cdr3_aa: CSASDQRGVTDTQYF; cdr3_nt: TGCAGTGCTAGCGACCAGCGGGGAGTCACAGATACGCAGTATTTT
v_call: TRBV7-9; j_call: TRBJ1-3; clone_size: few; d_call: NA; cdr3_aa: CASSFIGDGFSGNTIYF; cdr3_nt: TGTGCCAGCAGCTTCATCGGGGACGGCTTCTCTGGAAACACCATATATTTT
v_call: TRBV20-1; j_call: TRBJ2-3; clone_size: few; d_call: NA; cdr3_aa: CSARASRGTDTQYF; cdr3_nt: TGCAGTGCTAGAGCCTCGAGGGGCACAGATACGCAGTATTTT
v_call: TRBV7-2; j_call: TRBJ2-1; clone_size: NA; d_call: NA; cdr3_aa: CASSLFGGRSYNEQFF; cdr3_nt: TGTGCCAGCAGCTTATTTGGAGGGCGATCCTACAATGAGCAGTTCTTC
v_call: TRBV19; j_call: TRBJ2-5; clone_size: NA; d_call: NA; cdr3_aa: CASSRGSNWETQYF; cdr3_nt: TGTGCCAGTAGTAGGGGATCTAACTGGGAGACCCAGTACTTC
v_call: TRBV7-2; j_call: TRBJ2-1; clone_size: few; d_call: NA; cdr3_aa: CASSLGSGRWNEQFF; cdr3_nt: TGTGCCAGCAGCTTAGGCTCCGGGAGATGGAATGAGCAGTTCTTC
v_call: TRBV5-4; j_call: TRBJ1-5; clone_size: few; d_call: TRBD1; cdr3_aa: CASSLLPPGQEYSNQPQHF; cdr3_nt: TGTGCCAGCAGCTTGCTACCTCCGGGACAGGAGTATAGCAATCAGCCCCAGCATTTT
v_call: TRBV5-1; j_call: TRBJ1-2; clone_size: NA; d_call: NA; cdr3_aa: CASSLDPGSNYGYTF; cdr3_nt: TGCGCCAGCAGCTTGGACCCAGGGTCTAACTATGGCTACACCTTC
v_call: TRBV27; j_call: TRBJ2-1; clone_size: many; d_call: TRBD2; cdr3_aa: CASSIGLAGDNEQFF; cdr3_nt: TGTGCCAGCAGTATCGGACTAGCGGGAGACAATGAGCAGTTCTTC
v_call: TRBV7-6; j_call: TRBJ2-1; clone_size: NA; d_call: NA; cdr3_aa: CASSRPRGDPYNEQFF; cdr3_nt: TGTGCCAGCAGCCGTCCTCGCGGGGACCCCTACAATGAGCAGTTCTTC
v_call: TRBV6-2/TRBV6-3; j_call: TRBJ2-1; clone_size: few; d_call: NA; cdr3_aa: CASTRGSYNEQFF; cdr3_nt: TGTGCCAGCACCCGGGGGAGCTACAATGAGCAGTTCTTC
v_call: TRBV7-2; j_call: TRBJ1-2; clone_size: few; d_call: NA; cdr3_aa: CASSSAGRRRSNGYTF; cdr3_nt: TGTGCCAGCAGCTCTGCCGGGCGTAGGAGATCTAACGGCTACACCTTC
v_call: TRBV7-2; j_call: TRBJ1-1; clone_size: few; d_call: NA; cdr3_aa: CASSPINEAFF; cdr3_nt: TGTGCCAGCAGCCCCATAAATGAAGCTTTCTTT
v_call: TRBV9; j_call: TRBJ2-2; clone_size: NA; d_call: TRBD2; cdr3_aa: CASSVGSSGSGELFF; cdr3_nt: TGTGCCAGCAGCGTAGGTAGTAGCGGGAGCGGGGAGCTGTTTTTT